The present entry profiles one T cell receptor beta chain with its context. The antigen is unknown. The CDR3 sequence is 13 residues long. V was trimmed by 1 base and J by 0 bases, leaving 2 bases between them. Germline V gene lookup returns CDR1 SGHKS and CDR2 YYEKEE (reference sequence). The data are from a study of cytomegalovirus exposure and HLA in healthy donors. Study-wide background: Researchers previously reported finding 90 million to 120 million unique TCR beta sequences from 150 million to 200 million T cells.

Study conclusions and caveats: Later analysis revealed greater clonal expansion in HLA-associated TCR beta chains than in equally common others.

The PCR contained 60 Vbeta and 13 Jbeta primers. The table came from immunoSEQ multiplex PCR; TCRdb's copy has only in-frame clones and leaves some out. Counted here are a few hundred thousand clones, roughly 79% occurring once; the ten biggest clones make up about 0.6%. The chain recombines TRBV5-5 with TRBJ1-5, with no clear D. The TCR sequence derives from a woman aged 40 to 55 in good health and CMV-seronegative. Source material: PBMCs. For the CDR3, the DNA is TGTGCCAGCAGCTTGCTTAGCAATCAGCCCCAGCATTTT. This sequence encodes CASSLLSNQPQHF. Filled out from reference TRBV5-5 and TRBJ1-5, the complete variable domain reads DAGVTQSPTHLIKTRGQQVTLRCSPISGHKSVSWYQQVLGQGPQFIFQYYEKEERGRGNFPDRFSARQFPNYSSELNVNALLLGDSALYLCASSLLSNQPQHFGDGTRLSIL.